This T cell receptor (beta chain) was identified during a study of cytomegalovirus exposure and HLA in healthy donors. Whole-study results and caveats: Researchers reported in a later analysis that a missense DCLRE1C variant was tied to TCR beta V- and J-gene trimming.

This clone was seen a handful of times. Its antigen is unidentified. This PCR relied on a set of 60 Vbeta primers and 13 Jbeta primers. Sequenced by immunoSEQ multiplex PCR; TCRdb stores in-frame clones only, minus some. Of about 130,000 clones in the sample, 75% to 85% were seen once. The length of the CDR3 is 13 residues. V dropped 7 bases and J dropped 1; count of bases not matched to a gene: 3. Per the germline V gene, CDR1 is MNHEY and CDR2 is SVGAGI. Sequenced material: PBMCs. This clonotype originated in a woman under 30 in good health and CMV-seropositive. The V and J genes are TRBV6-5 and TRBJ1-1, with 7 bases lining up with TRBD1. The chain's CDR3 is CASTKGANTEAFF. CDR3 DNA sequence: TGTGCCAGCACAAAGGGGGCGAACACTGAAGCTTTCTTT.